This T cell receptor (beta chain) was identified during a study of human T cells and chemical hapten exposure. This clonotype showed up just a few times. Its antigen remains unknown. TCRdb analysed the 5' RACE reads with MiXCR anew, one entry per CDR3 protein. The sample consists of 100,000 to 120,000 distinct CDR3 sequences, approximately 20% of them appearing once. Study-wide results and limits: TCRs whose frequency exceeded 1 in 1000 remained the same following DPC sensitization.

Germline V lookup: CDR1 SGHKS, CDR2 YYEKEE (reference sequence). The CDR3 is 14 amino acids. Trimming took off 4 bases at V and 6 bases at J, with 17 bases between the two ends. Unfractionated whole blood yielded the extracted total RNA. This chain uses TRBV5-5 with TRBJ2-7, with D possibly TRBD1 on 6 matching bases. The receptor was isolated from a human donor in good health. CDR3 sequence reads: CASSPSAQGTEQYF. The CDR3 bases are TGTGCCAGCAGCCCTTCAGCACAGGGAACCGAGCAGTACTTC.